The table lists the clone carrying this T cell receptor (beta chain) with many counts. The antigen is undetermined. The CDR3 runs to 14 residues. Germline V gives CDR1 SGHRS, CDR2 YFSETQ. Trimming cost V 3 bases and J 2 bases, with 11 bases left between them. These data belong to a study of T cells in Graves' hyperthyroidism and ophthalmopathy. Overall study findings and caveats: Researchers found most expanded thyroid clonotypes above 0.001 in blood as well.

Amplification of TCR beta CDR3 regions used RNA as the template. The HTBI set primed first-round TCR CDR3 RT-PCR. TCRdb analysed the multiplex PCR reads with MiXCR anew, one entry per CDR3 protein. Of some 350,000 distinct CDR3 sequences in the sample, approximately 14% are singletons; the top ten hold roughly 35%. Sample: blood. The rearrangement links TRBV5-1 to TRBJ1-1; D not certain. The TCR originated in a woman aged 40 to 50 with Graves' ophthalmopathy. The CDR3 loop reads CASSSAELNTEAFF. The DNA of the CDR3 is TGCGCCAGCAGCTCGGCAGAGCTTAACACTGAAGCTTTCTTT.